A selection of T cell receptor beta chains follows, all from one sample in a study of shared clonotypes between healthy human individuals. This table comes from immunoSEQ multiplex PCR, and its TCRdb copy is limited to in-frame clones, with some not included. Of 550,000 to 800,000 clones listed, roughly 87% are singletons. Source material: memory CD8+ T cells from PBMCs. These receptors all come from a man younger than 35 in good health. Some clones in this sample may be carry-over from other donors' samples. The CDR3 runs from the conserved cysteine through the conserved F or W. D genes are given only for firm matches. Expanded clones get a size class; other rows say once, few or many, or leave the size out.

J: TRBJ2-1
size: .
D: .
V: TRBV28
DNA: TGTGCCAGCAGTTCCATCGGGTGGATTGAGCAGTTCTTC
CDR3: CASSSIGWIEQFF

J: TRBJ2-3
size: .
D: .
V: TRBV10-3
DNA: TGTGCCATCGGAAGTACAGTGGGCCAGGATACGCAGTATTTT
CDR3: CAIGSTVGQDTQYF

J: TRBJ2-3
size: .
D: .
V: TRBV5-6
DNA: TGTGCCAGCAGCTTCGCGAAGCACACTAGCACAGATACGCAGTATTTT
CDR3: CASSFAKHTSTDTQYF

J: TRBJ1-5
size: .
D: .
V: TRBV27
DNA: TGTGCCAGCAGTTTCGGGGGGAGCAATCAGCCCCAGCATTTT
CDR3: CASSFGGSNQPQHF

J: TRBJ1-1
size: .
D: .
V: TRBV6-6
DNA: TGTGCCAGCAGTTACGTCGGCGGAGAGATGGGCACTGAAGCTTTCTTT
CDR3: CASSYVGGEMGTEAFF

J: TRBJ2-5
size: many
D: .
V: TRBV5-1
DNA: TGCGCCAGCAGCTTGGTACAAGAGACCCAGTACTTC
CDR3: CASSLVQETQYF

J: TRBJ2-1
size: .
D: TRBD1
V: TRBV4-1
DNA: TGCGCCAGCAGCCATGGACAGGGGGGCCTCAATGAGCAGTTCTTC
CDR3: CASSHGQGGLNEQFF

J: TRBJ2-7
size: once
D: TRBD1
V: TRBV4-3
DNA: TGCGCCAGCAGCCGCGTACATAGGACAGGGAATATCTACGAGCAGTACTTC
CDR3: CASSRVHRTGNIYEQYF

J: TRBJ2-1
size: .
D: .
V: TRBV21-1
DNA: TGTGCCAGCAGCAAAGTACTAGCGGGAGTGATTGAGCAGTTCTTC
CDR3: CASSKVLAGVIEQFF

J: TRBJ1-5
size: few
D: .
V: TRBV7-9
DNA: TGTGCCAGCAGTCAGGCGAATCAGCCCCAGCATTTT
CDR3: CASSQANQPQHF

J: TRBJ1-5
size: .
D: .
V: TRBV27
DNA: TGTGCCAGCAGTTTCTACAGTGTTGGTCAGCCCCAGCATTTT
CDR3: CASSFYSVGQPQHF

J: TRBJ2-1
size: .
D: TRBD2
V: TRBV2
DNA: TGTGCCGCGGGGGGCGGTCCCAGGGATGAGCAGTTCTTC
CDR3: CAAGGGPRDEQFF

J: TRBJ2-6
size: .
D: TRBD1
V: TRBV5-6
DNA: TGTGCCAGCAGCTTGGACCCAGGGGGCGAGCCTTTTGGGGCCAACGTCCTGACTTTC
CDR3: CASSLDPGGEPFGANVLTF

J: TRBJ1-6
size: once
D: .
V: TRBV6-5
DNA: TGTGCCAGCACCGAGAGCTATAATTCACCCCTCCACTTT
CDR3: CASTESYNSPLHF

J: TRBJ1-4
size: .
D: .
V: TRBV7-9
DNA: TGTGCCAGCAGCTCCCGGGACGGACCTGAAAAACTGTTTTTT
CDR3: CASSSRDGPEKLFF

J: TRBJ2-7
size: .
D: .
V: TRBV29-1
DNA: TGCAGCGTTGAGGACACGAGCTCCTACGAGCAGTACTTC
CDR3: CSVEDTSSYEQYF

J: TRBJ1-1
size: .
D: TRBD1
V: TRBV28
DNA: TGTGCCAGCAGTTTTGGGGGTGGGACAGGTTGGGGAAACACTGAAGCTTTCTTT
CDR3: CASSFGGGTGWGNTEAFF

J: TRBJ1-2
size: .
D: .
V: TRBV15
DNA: TGTGCCACCAGCCACGGGACCGGCGGCTATGGCTACACCTTC
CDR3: CATSHGTGGYGYTF

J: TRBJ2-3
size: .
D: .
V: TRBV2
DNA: TGTGCCAGCAGCGAGAACCGACAGACCGATACGCAGTATTTT
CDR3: CASSENRQTDTQYF

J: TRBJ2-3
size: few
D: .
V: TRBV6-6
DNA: TGTGCCAGCAGTTATTTGGGGCCCAGGGGAGATACGCAGTATTTT
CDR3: CASSYLGPRGDTQYF

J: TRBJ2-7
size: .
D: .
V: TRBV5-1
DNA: TGCGCCAGCAGCTTGGCGCCAAACTACGAGCAGTACTTC
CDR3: CASSLAPNYEQYF

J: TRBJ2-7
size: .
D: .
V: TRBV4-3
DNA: TGCGCCAGCAGCCAAGACAGGGATGACTCCTACGAGCAGTACTTC
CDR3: CASSQDRDDSYEQYF

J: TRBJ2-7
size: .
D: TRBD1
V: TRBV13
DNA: TGTGCCAGCAAACAGGGGGGAAACTTC
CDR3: CASKQGGNF

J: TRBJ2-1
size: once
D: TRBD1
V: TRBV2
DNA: TGTGCCAGCGAGGACAGGGTCTATGAGCAGTTCTTC
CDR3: CASEDRVYEQFF

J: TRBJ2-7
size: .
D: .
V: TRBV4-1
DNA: TGCGCCAGCAGCCAAGATCCGGGGGAGCCTTACTACGAGCAGTACTTC
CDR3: CASSQDPGEPYYEQYF

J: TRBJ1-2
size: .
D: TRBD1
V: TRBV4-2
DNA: TGTGCCAGCAGCCAAGGGGGACAGGGGGCGTATTCTTACGGCTACACCTTC
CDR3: CASSQGGQGAYSYGYTF

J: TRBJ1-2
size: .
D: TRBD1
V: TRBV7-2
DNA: TGTGCCAGTCACGCCCCAGGGGGTCCGTATGGCTACACCTTC
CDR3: CASHAPGGPYGYTF

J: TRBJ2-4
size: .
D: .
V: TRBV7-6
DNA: TGTGCCAGCAGCCAGGGACGGCCCGGAGCCAAAAACATTCAGTACTTC
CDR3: CASSQGRPGAKNIQYF

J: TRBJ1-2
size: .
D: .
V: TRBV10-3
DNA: TGTGCCATCAGTGGTACAGACACGTCTCCTTACTATGGCTACACCTTC
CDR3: CAISGTDTSPYYGYTF

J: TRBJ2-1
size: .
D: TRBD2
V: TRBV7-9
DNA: TGTGCCAGCAGGATCACCGGTGCGGGAGGTACCTTCAATGAGCAGTTCTTC
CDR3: CASRITGAGGTFNEQFF